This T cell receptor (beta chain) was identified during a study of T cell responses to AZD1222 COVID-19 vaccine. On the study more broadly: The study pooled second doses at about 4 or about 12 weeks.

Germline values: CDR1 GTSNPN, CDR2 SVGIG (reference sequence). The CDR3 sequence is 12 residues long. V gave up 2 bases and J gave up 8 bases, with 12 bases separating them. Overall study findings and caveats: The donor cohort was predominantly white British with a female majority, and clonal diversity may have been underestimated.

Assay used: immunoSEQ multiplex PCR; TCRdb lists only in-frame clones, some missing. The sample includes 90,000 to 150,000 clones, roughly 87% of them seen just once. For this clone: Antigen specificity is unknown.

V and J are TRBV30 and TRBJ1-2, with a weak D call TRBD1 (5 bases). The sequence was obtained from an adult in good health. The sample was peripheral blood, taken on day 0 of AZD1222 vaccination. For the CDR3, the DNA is TGTGCCTGGAGTTTGGGGGTTGGAGGCTACACCTTC. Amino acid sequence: CAWSLGVGGYTF.